The entry that follows covers one T cell receptor (beta chain) sequence. Its matching antigen is unknown. Together with a sample-barcoded 5' primer, a J-beta primer mix was included in a second PCR lasting 7 to 11 cycles. With 12 random nucleotides, a template-switch adaptor tagged each individual cDNA molecule. TCRdb passed the 5' RACE reads through MiXCR, listing each CDR3 protein once. The data hold some 1 million distinct CDR3 sequences, with more than 35% observed a single time. The sample is drawn from a study of blood T cells in healthy people across ages. Whole-study results and caveats: Because donor CMV status was unknown, expanded clonotype changes were possibly confounded.

Sequencing was done on a sample of blood. This TCR derives from a woman aged 60-70 years in good health.

The CDR3 region is CSVGPRDIGVYGYTF. CDR3 nucleotides: TGCAGCGTTGGACCTAGGGACATTGGGGTCTATGGCTACACCTTC. The chain uses TRBV29-1 and TRBJ1-2, with D perhaps matching TRBD1 (6 bases). Germline-derived CDR1 and CDR2 are SQVTM and ANQGSEA. V dropped 4 bases and J dropped 4 bases, with 19 bases sitting between them. This CDR3 is built from 15 residues.